These T cell receptor beta chains were read from a single sample in a study of T cell responses to AZD1222 COVID-19 vaccine. The table came from immunoSEQ multiplex PCR; TCRdb's copy has only in-frame clones and leaves some out. The sample has around 120,000 clones, roughly nine tenths seen once. Sequencing used peripheral blood, obtained 28 days after the second AZD1222 dose. These receptors originate from an adult who received the AZD1222 COVID-19 vaccine. CDR3s include the opening cysteine and the closing phenylalanine or tryptophan.

J: TRBJ2-3
V: TRBV12-5
CDR3: CASGLVSLGTSGGWSGGTDTQYF

J: TRBJ1-1
V: TRBV4-3
CDR3: CASSQEEGALNTEAFF

J: TRBJ2-3
V: TRBV11-2
CDR3: CASSLDQEDTQYF

J: TRBJ1-2
V: TRBV2
CDR3: CASSEGRTNYGYTF

J: TRBJ1-3
V: TRBV3-1/TRBV3-2
CDR3: CASSLRRPAGNTIYF

J: TRBJ1-1
V: TRBV7-8
CDR3: CASSLSGDRRRHTEAFF

J: TRBJ1-5
V: TRBV30
CDR3: CAWKPGQVNQPQHF

J: TRBJ1-5
V: TRBV7-9
CDR3: CASSRDTNQPQHF

J: TRBJ2-5
V: TRBV5-1
CDR3: CASSTLAGGETQYF

J: TRBJ1-1
V: TRBV14
CDR3: CASSQGGHVNTEAFF

J: TRBJ2-7
V: TRBV7-2
CDR3: CASSLGTGGAYEQYF

J: TRBJ1-2
V: TRBV19
CDR3: CASRNRGGGGYTF

J: TRBJ2-7
V: TRBV18
CDR3: CASSQDRAYEQYF

J: TRBJ1-2
V: TRBV2
CDR3: CASRTTGPMVGYTF

J: TRBJ2-5
V: TRBV29-1
CDR3: CSVETGGETQYF

J: TRBJ1-6
V: TRBV7-2
CDR3: CASSLGPGEGSPLHF

J: TRBJ1-2
V: TRBV7-9
CDR3: CASSLNVGGYTF

J: TRBJ2-2
V: TRBV19
CDR3: CASSTHRGTGELFF

J: TRBJ2-3
V: TRBV7-2
CDR3: CASSLVEENGGDTQYF

J: TRBJ1-2
V: TRBV4-3
CDR3: CASSQTQGADYGYTF

J: TRBJ1-5
V: TRBV28
CDR3: CASRGSGQSNQPQHF

J: TRBJ2-7
V: TRBV19
CDR3: CASTDPRGRPYEQYF

J: TRBJ1-5
V: TRBV5-1
CDR3: CASSLGDPSNQPQHF

J: TRBJ2-3
V: TRBV2
CDR3: CASSEEQGRTDTQYF

J: TRBJ1-6
V: TRBV5-1
CDR3: CASSLEPGSSSPLHF

J: TRBJ1-1
V: TRBV7-2
CDR3: CASSLYRGRNTEAFF

J: TRBJ1-5
V: TRBV5-1
CDR3: CASSSGPDGSNQPQHF

J: TRBJ2-6
V: TRBV11-2
CDR3: CASSLRVPLSGANVLTF

J: TRBJ1-2
V: TRBV19
CDR3: CASSIQSGSAYGYTF

J: TRBJ1-5
V: TRBV28
CDR3: CASRQGLRRGEPQHF

J: TRBJ2-1
V: TRBV19
CDR3: CASSIGLAVREQFF

J: TRBJ2-5
V: TRBV4-2
CDR3: CASSQGGGGALETQYF

J: TRBJ1-3
V: TRBV7-9
CDR3: CASSGSINTIYF

J: TRBJ2-2
V: TRBV19
CDR3: CASSILTANTGELFF

J: TRBJ2-7
V: TRBV7-3
CDR3: CASSLSPGGYEQYF

J: TRBJ2-3
V: TRBV21-1
CDR3: CASSKDGGGENQSTDTQYF

J: TRBJ2-7
V: TRBV6-2/TRBV6-3
CDR3: CASSDRDPYEQYF

J: TRBJ1-2
V: TRBV7-9
CDR3: CASSFQGLANYGYTF

J: TRBJ2-1
V: TRBV6-2/TRBV6-3
CDR3: CASSYSAGGPGEQFF

J: TRBJ2-3
V: TRBV9
CDR3: CASSVGGPFAGGTDTQYF

J: TRBJ1-2
V: TRBV24-1
CDR3: CATSETSANYGYTF

J: TRBJ2-5
V: TRBV7-2
CDR3: CASSLGPNQETQYF

J: TRBJ1-2
V: TRBV9
CDR3: CASSRQGADAYGYTF

J: TRBJ2-6
V: TRBV27
CDR3: CASSLSSGANVLTF

J: TRBJ2-7
V: TRBV28
CDR3: CASSSPSQGARDEQYF

J: TRBJ2-3
V: TRBV11-2
CDR3: CASSFKDPWDTQYF

J: TRBJ2-7
V: TRBV12-5
CDR3: CASASTGADEQYF

J: TRBJ1-1
V: TRBV11-2
CDR3: CASSLVWGANTEAFF

J: TRBJ1-1
V: TRBV5-1
CDR3: CASSPPWEAVGTEAFF

J: TRBJ1-6
V: TRBV5-6
CDR3: CASSWGTGNNSPLHF

J: TRBJ2-3
V: TRBV7-8
CDR3: CASSFLAGVTDTQYF

J: TRBJ2-3
V: TRBV3-1/TRBV3-2
CDR3: CASSRTGATDTQYF